The rows below give T cell receptor beta chains drawn from one sample of a study of blood T cell repertoires in COVID-19. The protocol was immunoSEQ multiplex PCR, while the TCRdb copy is restricted to in-frame clones and leaves out a portion. The repertoire holds fewer than 50,000 clones, approximately 90% seen once, with approximately 32% in the top ten. Sequences were obtained from peripheral blood. These TCRs come from a man in his 70s with active COVID-19. The CDR3 runs from the conserved cysteine through the conserved F or W. The order of the fields is V gene, J gene, clone size, D gene, CDR3 DNA, CDR3 protein. A D gene is named only where the DNA matches it firmly. Some rows mark clone size as missing; the rest say once, few, many or name a class of expanded clone.

v_gene: TRBV29-1
j_gene: TRBJ2-5
abundance: -
d_gene: TRBD1
CDR3nt: TGCAGCGTGGGACAGCTGGAGACCCAGTACTTC
CDR3aa: CSVGQLETQYF

v_gene: TRBV9
j_gene: TRBJ2-4
abundance: -
d_gene: -
CDR3nt: TGTGCCAGCAGCGCCCTGGACAGTTCGGCCAAAAACATTCAGTACTTC
CDR3aa: CASSALDSSAKNIQYF

v_gene: TRBV28
j_gene: TRBJ1-2
abundance: once
d_gene: -
CDR3nt: TGTGCCAGCAGTCTAAACGTCGGCTACACCTTC
CDR3aa: CASSLNVGYTF

v_gene: TRBV28
j_gene: TRBJ2-5
abundance: -
d_gene: TRBD1
CDR3nt: TGTGCCAGCAGTTCCCGGACAGGGATTTCGGAGACCCAGTACTTC
CDR3aa: CASSSRTGISETQYF

v_gene: TRBV6-6
j_gene: TRBJ1-3
abundance: few
d_gene: TRBD1
CDR3nt: TGTGCCAGCAGTCCCTCGGGTTCCACGAGGGGGCCTGGAAACACCATATATTTT
CDR3aa: CASSPSGSTRGPGNTIYF

v_gene: TRBV7-6
j_gene: TRBJ1-4
abundance: -
d_gene: TRBD1
CDR3nt: TGTGCCAGCAGCCTAGGGGGCGCGGTTGAAAAACTGTTTTTT
CDR3aa: CASSLGGAVEKLFF

v_gene: TRBV28
j_gene: TRBJ1-1
abundance: -
d_gene: -
CDR3nt: TGTGCCAGCAGTCCCCCGGTAGGGACACTGAACACTGAAGCTTTCTTT
CDR3aa: CASSPPVGTLNTEAFF

v_gene: TRBV18
j_gene: TRBJ1-2
abundance: -
d_gene: -
CDR3nt: TGTGCCAGCTCACCACTTGCAGGGGAAGGCGGCTACACCTTC
CDR3aa: CASSPLAGEGGYTF

v_gene: TRBV6-5
j_gene: TRBJ2-3
abundance: -
d_gene: -
CDR3nt: TGTGCCAGCAGTCTCCCGGGGTGGGATACGCAGTATTTT
CDR3aa: CASSLPGWDTQYF

v_gene: TRBV18
j_gene: TRBJ1-1
abundance: once
d_gene: -
CDR3nt: TGTGCCAGCTCACCGGGACAGAACACTGAAGCTTTCTTT
CDR3aa: CASSPGQNTEAFF

v_gene: TRBV11-3
j_gene: TRBJ2-1
abundance: -
d_gene: TRBD2
CDR3nt: TGTGCCAGCAGCAAACGAGCGGGAGACGATGAGCAGTTCTTC
CDR3aa: CASSKRAGDDEQFF

v_gene: TRBV7-2
j_gene: TRBJ1-1
abundance: -
d_gene: TRBD1
CDR3nt: TGTGCCAGCAGAACCGGGACAGGGGGAAACACTGAAGCTTTCTTT
CDR3aa: CASRTGTGGNTEAFF

v_gene: TRBV7-9
j_gene: TRBJ2-3
abundance: -
d_gene: TRBD2
CDR3nt: TGTGCCAGCAGCTTAGGAAAACTAGCGGCATACAGCACAGATACGCAGTATTTT
CDR3aa: CASSLGKLAAYSTDTQYF

v_gene: TRBV6-6
j_gene: TRBJ2-7
abundance: -
d_gene: -
CDR3nt: TGTGCCAGCAGTTACTCGACAGGCTCGTCCTACGAGCAGTACTTC
CDR3aa: CASSYSTGSSYEQYF

v_gene: TRBV6-5
j_gene: TRBJ2-7
abundance: -
d_gene: TRBD2
CDR3nt: TGTGCCAGCAGCCGACTAGCAGGTGAGCAGTACTTC
CDR3aa: CASSRLAGEQYF

v_gene: TRBV28
j_gene: TRBJ2-7
abundance: -
d_gene: -
CDR3nt: TGTGCCAGCAGTTTACCCCCCGACGAGCAGTACTTC
CDR3aa: CASSLPPDEQYF

v_gene: TRBV7-9
j_gene: TRBJ1-2
abundance: -
d_gene: -
CDR3nt: TGTGCCAGCAGCTTAACAATGACAGCGGGGGCGGACGGCTACACCTTC
CDR3aa: CASSLTMTAGADGYTF

v_gene: TRBV11-2
j_gene: TRBJ2-7
abundance: -
d_gene: TRBD1
CDR3nt: TGTGCCAGCAGCTCCAGCTACAGGGGGCCCGAGCAGTACTTC
CDR3aa: CASSSSYRGPEQYF

v_gene: TRBV7-8
j_gene: TRBJ2-7
abundance: -
d_gene: TRBD2
CDR3nt: TGTGCCAGCAGGACTAGCGGGAACTCCTACGAGCAGTACTTC
CDR3aa: CASRTSGNSYEQYF

v_gene: TRBV7-9
j_gene: TRBJ1-2
abundance: -
d_gene: TRBD1
CDR3nt: TGTGCCAGCAGCACCCGACAGGGGAACTATGGCTACACCTTC
CDR3aa: CASSTRQGNYGYTF

v_gene: TRBV10-3
j_gene: TRBJ2-1
abundance: -
d_gene: -
CDR3nt: TGTGCCATCAGTGAGTCGACGCGGAGCTCCTACAATGAGCAGTTCTTC
CDR3aa: CAISESTRSSYNEQFF

v_gene: TRBV5-1
j_gene: TRBJ1-1
abundance: -
d_gene: -
CDR3nt: TGCGCCAGCAGCTTGGCAGGGAGGGGGAGCACTGAAGCTTTCTTT
CDR3aa: CASSLAGRGSTEAFF

v_gene: TRBV28
j_gene: TRBJ1-2
abundance: -
d_gene: TRBD1
CDR3nt: TGTGCCAGCAGGCTACCGGGACAGGGCCATGGCTACACCTTC
CDR3aa: CASRLPGQGHGYTF

v_gene: TRBV29-1
j_gene: TRBJ2-5
abundance: -
d_gene: -
CDR3nt: TGCAGCGTTGAGGGGGGGGCTAGCGTTAAGAGCCAAGAGACCCAGTACTTC
CDR3aa: CSVEGGASVKSQETQYF

v_gene: TRBV4-3
j_gene: TRBJ1-1
abundance: -
d_gene: -
CDR3nt: TGCGCCAGCAGCCTACAAGCGGATGGGACTGAAGCTTTCTTT
CDR3aa: CASSLQADGTEAFF

v_gene: TRBV6-6
j_gene: TRBJ1-6
abundance: -
d_gene: -
CDR3nt: TGTGCCAGCAGGCCTAGGCAAGGGACTCTTTCACCCCTCCACTTT
CDR3aa: CASRPRQGTLSPLHF

v_gene: TRBV9
j_gene: TRBJ1-6
abundance: few
d_gene: -
CDR3nt: TGTGCCAGCAGCGTAGATTCGGGGTGGTATTCACCCCTCCACTTT
CDR3aa: CASSVDSGWYSPLHF

v_gene: TRBV7-6
j_gene: TRBJ1-2
abundance: -
d_gene: -
CDR3nt: TGTGCCAGCAGCACGCACCCTCTTCCGGGCCCACAGACTAGCTATGGCTACACCTTC
CDR3aa: CASSTHPLPGPQTSYGYTF

v_gene: TRBV15
j_gene: TRBJ2-5
abundance: once
d_gene: TRBD2
CDR3nt: TGTGCCACCAGCAGAGATCGGGGGGGGCCCGCAGAGACCCAGTACTTC
CDR3aa: CATSRDRGGPAETQYF

v_gene: TRBV5-1
j_gene: TRBJ1-1
abundance: -
d_gene: -
CDR3nt: TGCGCCAGCAGCCTAGGGGCCACCGGAACTGAAGCTTTCTTT
CDR3aa: CASSLGATGTEAFF

v_gene: TRBV11-2
j_gene: TRBJ1-2
abundance: few
d_gene: -
CDR3nt: TGTGCCAGCAGCTTAGAGGCCAGGTTCTATGGCTACACCTTC
CDR3aa: CASSLEARFYGYTF

v_gene: TRBV7-2
j_gene: TRBJ1-3
abundance: -
d_gene: -
CDR3nt: TGTGCCAGCAGCACTACAGGGACTGGAAACACCATATATTTT
CDR3aa: CASSTTGTGNTIYF

v_gene: TRBV18
j_gene: TRBJ1-6
abundance: -
d_gene: TRBD1
CDR3nt: TGTGCCAGCTCACATTTTCACAGGGGGCAAAATTCACCCCTCCACTTT
CDR3aa: CASSHFHRGQNSPLHF

v_gene: TRBV7-8
j_gene: TRBJ1-6
abundance: -
d_gene: TRBD1
CDR3nt: TGTGCCAGCAGCTTAGTGTCGGGACAGGGGGCGAATTCACCCCTCCACTTT
CDR3aa: CASSLVSGQGANSPLHF

v_gene: TRBV5-6
j_gene: TRBJ2-3
abundance: -
d_gene: TRBD2
CDR3nt: TGTGCCAGCAGCCTCCGGACTAGCGGTGGCACAGATACGCAGTATTTT
CDR3aa: CASSLRTSGGTDTQYF

v_gene: TRBV3-1/TRBV3-2
j_gene: TRBJ1-2
abundance: -
d_gene: TRBD1
CDR3nt: TGTGCCAGCAGCCAAGCCCAAAACGAAAACAGGGGGCTCGGAGTTGGACAACCTTTCTATGGCTACACCTTC
CDR3aa: CASSQAQNENRGLGVGQPFYGYTF

v_gene: TRBV6-5
j_gene: TRBJ2-5
abundance: once
d_gene: TRBD1
CDR3nt: TGTGCCAGCCGGTACAGGGGATGGGGAGAGACCCAGTACTTC
CDR3aa: CASRYRGWGETQYF

v_gene: TRBV28
j_gene: TRBJ1-3
abundance: -
d_gene: -
CDR3nt: TGTGCCAGCAGCCAAAGGGGTCCTGGAAACACCATATATTTT
CDR3aa: CASSQRGPGNTIYF

v_gene: TRBV30
j_gene: TRBJ2-2
abundance: -
d_gene: TRBD2
CDR3nt: TGTGCCTGGACCCTACTAGCGGGGGGTAACACCGGGGAGCTGTTTTTT
CDR3aa: CAWTLLAGGNTGELFF

v_gene: TRBV5-1
j_gene: TRBJ1-1
abundance: -
d_gene: -
CDR3nt: TGCGCCAGCAGCTTGGCAGGGAACTTCATGAACACTGAAGCTTTCTTT
CDR3aa: CASSLAGNFMNTEAFF

v_gene: TRBV5-1
j_gene: TRBJ2-1
abundance: -
d_gene: TRBD2
CDR3nt: TGCGCCAGCAGCTTGGCCGAAGGGGTAGCGGGGGGTCTCTACAATGAGCAGTTCTTC
CDR3aa: CASSLAEGVAGGLYNEQFF

v_gene: TRBV19
j_gene: TRBJ1-3
abundance: -
d_gene: -
CDR3nt: TGTGCCAGTAGTGAGGTGCCAGGGCGAAACACCATATATTTT
CDR3aa: CASSEVPGRNTIYF

v_gene: TRBV6-6
j_gene: TRBJ2-3
abundance: -
d_gene: -
CDR3nt: TGTGCCAGCAGTCCGGATAGCGGCACAGATACGCAGTATTTT
CDR3aa: CASSPDSGTDTQYF

v_gene: TRBV28
j_gene: TRBJ2-5
abundance: once
d_gene: -
CDR3nt: TGTGCCAGCAGACAGGCGGTGGAGACCCAGTACTTC
CDR3aa: CASRQAVETQYF

v_gene: TRBV4-3
j_gene: TRBJ2-1
abundance: -
d_gene: TRBD2
CDR3nt: TGCGCCAGCAGCCAAGAAGTGCTAGCGGGAACCAATGAGCAGTTCTTC
CDR3aa: CASSQEVLAGTNEQFF

v_gene: TRBV27
j_gene: TRBJ2-2
abundance: -
d_gene: -
CDR3nt: TGTGCCAGCAGTTTATCCGGGTCGGTGGCCGGGGAGCTGTTTTTT
CDR3aa: CASSLSGSVAGELFF

v_gene: TRBV19
j_gene: TRBJ2-3
abundance: -
d_gene: TRBD2
CDR3nt: TGTGCCAGTACCGAGATGGGACTAGCGGGAGTTATGGATACGCAGTATTTT
CDR3aa: CASTEMGLAGVMDTQYF

v_gene: TRBV6-5
j_gene: TRBJ1-5
abundance: -
d_gene: -
CDR3nt: TGTGCCAGCAGGGACTCAGGAGGTGGGCAGCCCCAGCATTTT
CDR3aa: CASRDSGGGQPQHF

v_gene: TRBV6-5
j_gene: TRBJ2-7
abundance: -
d_gene: -
CDR3nt: TGTGCCAGCAGTCCCAGGGGGGACTCCTACGAGCAGTACTTC
CDR3aa: CASSPRGDSYEQYF

v_gene: TRBV6-5
j_gene: TRBJ2-1
abundance: -
d_gene: TRBD2
CDR3nt: TGTGCCACCTCTAGGACTAGCGGGCGGGAGCAGTTCTTC
CDR3aa: CATSRTSGREQFF

v_gene: TRBV7-2
j_gene: TRBJ2-7
abundance: -
d_gene: TRBD2
CDR3nt: TGTGCCAGCAGCGCAGACGGACTAGCGGGAGGGCCCAACGAGCAGTACTTC
CDR3aa: CASSADGLAGGPNEQYF